This is a list of T cell receptor beta chains from one sample in a study of shared clonotypes between healthy human individuals. Clones were read by immunoSEQ multiplex PCR, and TCRdb kept only the in-frame ones, dropping some. The table includes 1.4 million to 1.5 million clones, 95% to 97% detected once. The sample comprised naive CD4+ T cells sorted from blood. The receptors stem from a man under 40 in good health. Both conserved end residues are part of each CDR3. D genes are given only for firm matches. Size values are once, few and many counts, or a class for expanded clones, and some rows have none.

NA	TRBD2	TRBV4-3	TRBJ2-7	TGCGCCAGCAGCCGTGGGACTAGCGGACTCTACGAGCAGTACTTC	CASSRGTSGLYEQYF
NA	NA	TRBV30	TRBJ1-3	TGTGCCTGGAGGAGCTACCTAGCTGGAAACACCATATATTTT	CAWRSYLAGNTIYF
NA	TRBD2	TRBV9	TRBJ2-2	TGTGCCAGCAGCCCTCGTCTGCGGGAGTTCGGGGAGCTGTTTTTT	CASSPRLREFGELFF
NA	NA	TRBV4-3	TRBJ2-1	TGCGCCAGCAGCGTAATCTTCAGCAATGAGCAGTTCTTC	CASSVIFSNEQFF
NA	NA	TRBV5-4	TRBJ2-1	TGTGCCAGCAGCTTGTTGGGGAGGAGGTCCTACAATGAGCAGTTCTTC	CASSLLGRRSYNEQFF
NA	TRBD2	TRBV5-1	TRBJ2-1	TGCGCCAGCAGCTTACAGGGGACTAGCCTAGAGGCGCAGTTCTTC	CASSLQGTSLEAQFF
NA	NA	TRBV19	TRBJ1-5	TGTGCCAGTAGTATAGTAGGAGGGAATCAGCCCCAGCATTTT	CASSIVGGNQPQHF
NA	NA	TRBV19	TRBJ1-4	TGTGCCAGTAAGGACCAAAAGGACAGAAAACTGTTTTTT	CASKDQKDRKLFF
once	TRBD1	TRBV10-3	TRBJ1-5	TGTGCCATCAGGGAGGGACAGGGCCATAATCAGCCCCAGCATTTT	CAIREGQGHNQPQHF
NA	NA	TRBV5-5	TRBJ1-5	TGTGCCAGCAGCGCCGGGACACGGCCACACCAGCCCCAGCATTTT	CASSAGTRPHQPQHF
NA	NA	TRBV25-1	TRBJ1-4	TGTGCCAGCAGTGAATCTTCTACGACATTCAGAGAAAAACTGTTTTTT	CASSESSTTFREKLFF
NA	NA	TRBV2	TRBJ2-5	TGTGCCAGCAAGACATCGGAGACCCAGTACTTC	CASKTSETQYF
NA	TRBD2	TRBV19	TRBJ2-2	TGTGCCAGTACCCTTTCGGGAGGTACCGGGGAGCTGTTTTTT	CASTLSGGTGELFF
NA	TRBD2	TRBV27	TRBJ2-7	TGTGCCAGCAGTCTCCGGACTAGCGGAAACCTCGCCTACGAGCAGTACTTC	CASSLRTSGNLAYEQYF
NA	NA	TRBV5-4	TRBJ2-1	TGTGCCAGCAGCTGGACTCGAGACAATGAGCAGTTCTTC	CASSWTRDNEQFF
NA	NA	TRBV2	TRBJ2-2	TGTGCCAGCAGTGCACAAAGGGCCGGCGGGGAGCTGTTTTTT	CASSAQRAGGELFF